This entry lists 16 T cell receptor beta chains sequenced from one sample in a study of OX40 agonist ivuxolimab in advanced cancers. TCRdb's copy holds only in-frame clones and misses some; the assay was immunoSEQ multiplex PCR. The data show roughly 28,000 clones, 75% to 90% seen once. The material sequenced was CD4+ or CD8+ T cells sorted from blood, taken in a trial of the OX40 agonist ivuxolimab. The receptors derive from an adult with an advanced solid tumor such as melanoma, head and neck, liver or kidney cancer.

The gene calls are TRBV6-1 and TRBJ1-4; TRBD1 is a possible D gene (5 bases). Trimming pared 3 bases from V and 7 bases from J, leaving 12 bases between. Germline assignment: CDR1 MNHNS and CDR2 SASEGT. This CDR3 region has 14 residues. The CDR3 reads CASSELWDGEKLFF. The CDR3 region has the DNA TGTGCCAGCAGTGAGCTCTGGGACGGTGAAAAACTGTTTTTT.

The rearrangement links TRBV30 to TRBJ1-2, with D unclear. CDR3 size: 15 residues. V lost 3 bases and J 4 bases, leaving 18 bases between the germline ends. Germline CDR1 reads GTSNPN; CDR2 reads SVGIG (reference sequence). For the CDR3, the DNA is TGTGCCTGGAGGGGGTCGAGATCAACCATCTATGGCTACACCTTC. Translated, it gives CAWRGSRSTIYGYTF.

The chain recombines TRBV14 with TRBJ1-1; D perhaps matches TRBD1 (5 bases). There are 13 residues in the CDR3. CDR1 and CDR2 from the germline V gene are SGHDN and FVKESK. Trimming took off 0 bases at V and 6 bases at J, with 8 bases between the two ends. The CDR3 DNA reads as TGTGCCAGCAGCCAAGATGGGACTGCTGAAGCTTTCTTT. Its protein product is CASSQDGTAEAFF.

This chain links TRBV25-1 with TRBJ1-4; maybe TRBD1 (5 bases). The length of the CDR3 is 17 residues. V shed 3 bases and J shed 1 base, with 15 bases lying between them. From germline, CDR1 is MGHDK and CDR2 SYGVNS. The CDR3 sequence: CASSESRLGVTNEKLFF. The CDR3 nucleotides read TGTGCCAGCAGTGAGTCCCGTTTGGGGGTAACTAATGAAAAACTGTTTTTT.

The rearrangement joins TRBV7-9 to TRBJ2-7, with 8 bases that match TRBD2. CDR3 length equals 15 residues. The V gene's germline CDR1 is SEHNR and CDR2 FQNEAQ (reference sequence). Trimming at V came to 1 base and at J to 4 bases, leaving 6 bases not matched to a gene. The CDR3 here is CASSLVGGARYEQYF. The CDR3 bases are TGTGCCAGCAGCTTAGTCGGGGGGGCTCGGTACGAGCAGTACTTC.

The chain has TRBV7-9 and TRBJ1-1; D unclear. Trimming cost V 6 bases and J 0 bases, with 14 bases left between them. The CDR3 length is 15 residues. Germline V gene lookup returns CDR1 SEHNR and CDR2 FQNEAQ (reference sequence). The chain's CDR3 is CASREEGRLNTEAFF. CDR3 bases: TGTGCCAGCAGAGAGGAGGGTCGCCTGAACACTGAAGCTTTCTTT.

This rearrangement joins TRBV10-3 to TRBJ2-5; D ambiguous. Trimming removed 5 bases at V and 2 bases at J, with 9 bases between. The germline V gene has CDR1 ENHRY and CDR2 SYGVKD. The CDR3 has 13 residues. CDR3 sequence: CAISPDGQETQYF. CDR3 coding DNA: TGTGCCATCAGTCCGGACGGACAAGAGACCCAGTACTTC.

The chain uses TRBV5-5 and TRBJ1-1; unclear D gene. V shed 0 bases and J shed 1 base, with 4 bases lying between them. The germline V gene encodes CDR1 SGHKS and CDR2 YYEKEE (reference sequence). The CDR3 sequence is 13 residues long. CDR3 sequence reads: CASSLGGNTEAFF. DNA of the CDR3: TGTGCCAGCAGCTTGGGCGGGAACACTGAAGCTTTCTTT.

The rearrangement joins TRBV6-1 to TRBJ1-2; D ambiguous. Germline-derived CDR1 and CDR2 are MNHNS and SASEGT. Trimming took off 3 bases at V and 3 bases at J, with 5 bases between the two ends. This CDR3 spans 12 amino acids. The CDR3, as DNA: TGTGCCAGCAGTGACGGGGACTATGGCTACACCTTC. Its protein product is CASSDGDYGYTF.

This clone was recorded only once. The J gene is TRBJ1-2, the V gene TRBV7-9, with D possibly TRBD1 on 6 matching bases. Deletions cut 1 base from V and 10 bases from J, with 19 bases between. The CDR3 has 15 residues. Germline lookup yields CDR1 SEHNR and CDR2 FQNEAQ (reference sequence). CDR3 nucleotides: TGTGCCAGCAGCTTAGAGGGAGACAGGCTGAGAGCCTACACCTTC. Protein: CASSLEGDRLRAYTF.

The chain employs TRBV28 and TRBJ2-7, with D possibly matching TRBD1 (6 bases). There are 14 residues in the CDR3. Germline V gene lookup returns CDR1 MDHEN and CDR2 SYDVKM. V was pared by 6 bases and J by 2 bases, with 14 bases between. CDR3 sequence reads: CASSSRDTAYEQYF. CDR3 nucleotides: TGTGCCAGCAGCTCCCGGGACACCGCCTACGAGCAGTACTTC.

J is TRBJ2-2 and V is TRBV7-7; weak D call: TRBD1 (6 bases). The CDR3 is 16 residues long. Trimming left V 1 base short and J 1 base short, with 10 bases between. CDR1 SSHAT and CDR2 FNYEAQ come from the germline V gene (reference sequence). The CDR3 sequence is CASSLEVTGNTGELFF. DNA for the CDR3: TGTGCCAGCAGCTTAGAGGTGACAGGGAACACCGGGGAGCTGTTTTTT.

The J gene is TRBJ2-7, the V gene TRBV5-5; unclear D gene. Trimming cost V 0 bases and J 2 bases, with 6 bases left between them. The germline V gene encodes CDR1 SGHKS and CDR2 YYEKEE (reference sequence). CDR3 length equals 13 residues. CDR3 bases: TGTGCCAGCAGCTTGGGGCCAACCTACGAGCAGTACTTC. Protein: CASSLGPTYEQYF.

This chain uses TRBV6-6 with TRBJ1-5; D is possibly TRBD1 (5 bases). Per germline, CDR1 MNHNY and CDR2 SVGAGI (reference sequence). Trimming stripped 2 bases from V and 6 bases from J, with 17 bases between. The CDR3 length is 16 residues. CDR3 region: CASSYLPAREIQPQHF. CDR3 DNA: TGTGCCAGCAGTTACCTGCCGGCCAGGGAAATTCAGCCCCAGCATTTT.

CDR3 residues: CASSAETGVGSYNEQFF. CDR3 nucleotide sequence: TGTGCCAGCAGCGCAGAGACAGGGGTAGGCTCCTACAATGAGCAGTTCTTC. This chain links TRBV11-2 with TRBJ2-1; 8 nucleotides align to TRBD1. CDR1 is SGHAT, CDR2 FQNNGV, per germline. J lost 0 bases, V lost 5 bases, and 9 bases had no gene match. The length of the CDR3 is 17 residues.

This chain uses TRBV2 with TRBJ2-3, with TRBD2 identical over 11 bases. Looked up from germline, CDR1 is SNHLY and CDR2 is FYNNEI. There are 14 residues in the CDR3. Trimming took 7 bases from V and 6 from J; bases not matched to a gene: 6. Here the CDR3 reads CASILAGGQDTQYF. In DNA form, the CDR3 reads TGTGCCAGCATCTTAGCGGGGGGGCAGGATACGCAGTATTTT.